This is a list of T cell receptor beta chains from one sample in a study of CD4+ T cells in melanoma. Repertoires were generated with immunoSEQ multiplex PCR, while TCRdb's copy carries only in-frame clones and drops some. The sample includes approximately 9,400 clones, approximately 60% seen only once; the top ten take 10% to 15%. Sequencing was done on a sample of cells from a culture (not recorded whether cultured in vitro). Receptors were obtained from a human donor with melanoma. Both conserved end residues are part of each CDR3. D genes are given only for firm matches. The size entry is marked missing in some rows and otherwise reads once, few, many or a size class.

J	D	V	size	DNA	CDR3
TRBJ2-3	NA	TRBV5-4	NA	TGTGCCAGCAGCCGGGACCAAGGCTTCACAGATACGCAGTATTTT	CASSRDQGFTDTQYF
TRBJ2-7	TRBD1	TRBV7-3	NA	TGTGCCAGCAGCGTGGGACAGGCCTACGAGCAGTACTTC	CASSVGQAYEQYF
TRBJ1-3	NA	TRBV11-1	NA	TGTGCCAGCAGCTTCGGGCCCGCTGGAAACACCATATATTTT	CASSFGPAGNTIYF
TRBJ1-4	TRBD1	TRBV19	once	TGTGCCAGTAGTACAGGGACAGTACGGCCCCATGAAAAACTGTTTTTT	CASSTGTVRPHEKLFF
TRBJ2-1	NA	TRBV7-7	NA	TGTGCTAGCAGCTTAACCGGGGGACATGAGCAGTTCTTC	CASSLTGGHEQFF
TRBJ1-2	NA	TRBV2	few	TGTGCCAGCAGTGAAACACTAAACTATGGCTACACCTTC	CASSETLNYGYTF
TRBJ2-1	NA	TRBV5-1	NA	TGCGCCAGCAGCGCGCGTTTGGGGTCAAGCTCCTACAATGAGCAGTTCTTC	CASSARLGSSSYNEQFF
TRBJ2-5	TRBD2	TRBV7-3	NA	TGTGCCAGCAGCTTAACCGGGCAGCGGGGGGGCTTCGGAACCCAGTACTTC	CASSLTGQRGGFGTQYF
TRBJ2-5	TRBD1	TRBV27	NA	TGTGCCAGCGCCCGGGACAGATTACAAGAGACCCAGTACTTC	CASARDRLQETQYF
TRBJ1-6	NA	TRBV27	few	TGTGCCAGCAGCCCTTGGCGGGGGGACGATAATTCACCCCTCCACTTT	CASSPWRGDDNSPLHF
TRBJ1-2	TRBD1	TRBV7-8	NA	TGTGCCAGCAGCTGGGGACAGGGGGCCTATGGCTACACCTTC	CASSWGQGAYGYTF
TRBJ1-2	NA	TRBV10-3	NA	TGTGCCATCAGTGAAACAGGAAGTTATGGCTACACCTTC	CAISETGSYGYTF
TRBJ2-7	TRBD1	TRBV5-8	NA	TGTGCCAGCAGCTTGCCGCCGACAGGGTCCTACGAGCAGTACTTC	CASSLPPTGSYEQYF
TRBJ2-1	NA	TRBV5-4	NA	TGTGCCAGCAGTAAGGGGGGGGAGGGCGGTGAGCAGTTCTTC	CASSKGGEGGEQFF
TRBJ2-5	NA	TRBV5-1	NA	TGCGCCAGCAGACGAACCAGTATCCAAGAGACCCAGTACTTC	CASRRTSIQETQYF
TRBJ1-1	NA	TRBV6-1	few	TGTGCCAGCAGATCGAGGGATGCAGCTGAAGCTTTCTTT	CASRSRDAAEAFF
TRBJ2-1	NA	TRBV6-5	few	TGTGCCAGCAGTTACTCGGCAGCAACGAATGAGCAGTTCTTC	CASSYSAATNEQFF